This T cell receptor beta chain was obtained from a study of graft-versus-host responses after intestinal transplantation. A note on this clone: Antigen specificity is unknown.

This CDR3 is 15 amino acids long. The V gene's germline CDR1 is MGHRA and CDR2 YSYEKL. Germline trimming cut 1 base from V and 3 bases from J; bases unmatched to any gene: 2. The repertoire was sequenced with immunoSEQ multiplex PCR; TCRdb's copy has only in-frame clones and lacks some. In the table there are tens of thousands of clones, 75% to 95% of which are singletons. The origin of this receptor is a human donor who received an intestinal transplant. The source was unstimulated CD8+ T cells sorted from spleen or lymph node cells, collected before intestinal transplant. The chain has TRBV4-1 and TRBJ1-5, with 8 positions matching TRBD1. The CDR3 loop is CASSQVQGANQPQHF. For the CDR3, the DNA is TGCGCCAGCAGCCAAGTCCAGGGGGCCAATCAGCCCCAGCATTTT.